This TCR beta chain was captured in a study of early T cells in non-severe SARS-CoV-2 infection. Study background: Sequencing used unsorted whole-blood bulk RNA, so chains lack pairing.

This clonotype was counted many times. Its target is unknown. Whole-study findings and limits: VDJdb matching favored anti-spike CD8 responses, missing private and CD4 specificities.

Germline lookup yields CDR1 SGHVS and CDR2 FNYEAQ. V lost 5 bases and J 4 bases, leaving 18 bases between the germline ends. The CDR3 runs to 15 residues. Individual cDNA molecules each received unique molecular identifiers attached to them. TCRdb re-called the 5' RACE reads with MiXCR, one entry per CDR3 protein. The top ten hold roughly an eighth of the sample, which has fewer than 80,000 distinct CDR3 sequences, approximately 8.8% seen once. The clonotype originates from an adult who was a healthcare worker with PCR-confirmed SARS-CoV-2 infection or an uninfected control (not recorded which). This chain links TRBV7-6 with TRBJ2-7, with D tentatively TRBD2 (6 bases). Sequenced here: whole blood, sampled at baseline. CDR3 sequence reads: CASSPGSDSSYEQYF. CDR3 DNA sequence: TGTGCCAGCAGCCCCGGGAGCGACTCGTCTTACGAGCAGTACTTC. Variable domain in full (rest from reference TRBV7-6 and TRBJ2-7): GAGVSQSPRYKVTKRGQDVALRCDPISGHVSLYWYRQALGQGPEFLTYFNYEAQQDKSGLPNDRFSAERPEGSISTLTIQRTEQRDSAMYRCASSPGSDSSYEQYFGPGTRLTVT.